What follows is one TCR beta chain and its context. The data stem from a study of blood T cell repertoires in COVID-19. About the research overall: Some COVID-19 samples were acute and others convalescent; all came from the United States, Italy and Spain. T cells, B-cell-depleted T cells, or PBMCs provided the cDNA or gDNA that served as material.

V trimming: 6 bases; J trimming: 3 bases; junction bases outside the gene matches: 9. Germline CDR1 is SEHNR and CDR2 is FQNEAQ (reference sequence). The CDR3 is 17 amino acids. Under the authors' procedure: Reference gene primer amplification yielded estimated nucleated cell counts. Measured with immunoSEQ multiplex PCR; TCRdb has only the in-frame clones, and not every one. Clonal size and the V and J genes are those of that table, whereas D and trimming came from the DNA. The sample lists about 52,000 clones; 89% were seen once. The clonotype originates from a man aged 80 or over with active or convalescent COVID-19. The chain uses TRBV7-9 and TRBJ2-1, with 12 bases that match TRBD2. Sample: peripheral blood. The CDR3 loop reads CASSNGLAGYFYNEQFF. Here the CDR3 DNA reads TGTGCCAGCAGTAACGGACTAGCGGGGTATTTCTACAATGAGCAGTTCTTC.